This T cell receptor beta chain emerged from a study of metastatic and nonmetastatic thyroid tumors. For the study at large: Thyroid patients, malignant and benign, had repertoires compared across blood and tumor or nodule tissue.

MiXCR was used by TCRdb to re-call the PCR reads. The repertoire holds 30,000 or so clones, with over 25% as singletons. This clone came up a few times. There are 14 residues in the CDR3. Trimming pared 7 bases from V and 2 bases from J, leaving 15 bases between. The germline V gene has CDR1 ENHRY and CDR2 SYGVKD. There were no patients who had received any treatment before thyroid surgery. The chain uses TRBV10-3 and TRBJ2-7, with TRBD1 as a possible D gene (5 bases). This clonotype was obtained from a female donor with papillary thyroid cancer or a benign thyroid nodule (not recorded which). Some clones in this sample may be carry-over from other donors' samples. Input material: blood. For the CDR3, the DNA is TGTGCCATCATGAAGGACATGGTCACCTACGAGCAGTACTTC. Protein: CAIMKDMVTYEQYF.